This is a list of T cell receptor beta chains from one sample in a study of T cell responses to AZD1222 COVID-19 vaccine. Profiled with immunoSEQ multiplex PCR; TCRdb holds only in-frame clones, not every one. Altogether roughly 77,000 clones are present, approximately 92% being singletons, with the ten largest covering 4.7%. The material was peripheral blood, obtained 28 days after the second AZD1222 dose. These receptors originate from an adult who received the AZD1222 COVID-19 vaccine. Each CDR3 is given with its conserved first and last residue. A D gene is named only where the DNA matches it firmly. The size field is filled for only some rows; it gives once, few, many or a size class.

v_gene,abundance,d_gene,len,j_gene,CDR3aa,CDR3nt
TRBV19,NA,NA,16,TRBJ1-3,CASSTGSTSSGNTIYF,TGTGCCAGTAGTACGGGATCTACCAGCTCTGGAAACACCATATATTTT
TRBV6-1,NA,TRBD2,16,TRBJ2-3,CASSEAERTRGDTQYF,TGTGCCAGCAGTGAAGCGGAGAGGACTAGAGGGGATACGCAGTATTTT
TRBV11-2,NA,NA,15,TRBJ1-3,CASSLRTDSGNTIYF,TGTGCCAGCAGCCTAAGGACAGACTCTGGAAACACCATATATTTT
TRBV2,NA,NA,12,TRBJ2-5,CASSESRETQYF,TGTGCCAGCAGTGAAAGTCGAGAGACCCAGTACTTC
TRBV7-6,NA,NA,14,TRBJ2-3,CASSFLTNTDTQYF,TGTGCCAGCAGCTTCTTGACCAACACAGATACGCAGTATTTT
TRBV19,NA,NA,14,TRBJ1-1,CASSRSGEGTEAFF,TGTGCCAGTAGTAGGTCAGGGGAGGGGACTGAAGCTTTCTTT
TRBV28,NA,NA,17,TRBJ1-4,CASTDQTVAATNEKLFF,TGTGCCAGCACGGATCAGACCGTGGCAGCAACTAATGAAAAACTGTTTTTT
TRBV6-5,NA,NA,14,TRBJ1-5,CASSYSLGNQPQHF,TGTGCCAGCAGTTACTCGTTGGGGAATCAGCCCCAGCATTTT
TRBV29-1,NA,NA,9,TRBJ2-1,CSVDDGTFF,TGCAGCGTTGACGATGGGACGTTCTTC
TRBV27,NA,NA,14,TRBJ2-5,CASSPGRRRETQYF,TGTGCCAGCAGTCCGGGCCGAAGAAGGGAGACCCAGTACTTC
TRBV5-1,NA,TRBD1,13,TRBJ1-2,CASSVGQNNGYTF,TGCGCCAGCAGCGTGGGACAGAACAATGGCTACACCTTC
TRBV6-6,NA,NA,15,TRBJ1-6,CASSYSSNRNSPLHF,TGTGCCAGCAGTTACTCCTCTAACCGTAATTCACCCCTCCACTTT
TRBV6-5,NA,NA,15,TRBJ2-7,CASKSEGGAAYEQYF,TGTGCCAGCAAATCAGAGGGGGGAGCGGCCTACGAGCAGTACTTC
TRBV21-1,NA,NA,14,TRBJ1-2,CASSKLDRGYGYTF,TGTGCCAGCAGCAAACTCGACAGGGGCTATGGCTACACCTTC
TRBV18,NA,NA,14,TRBJ1-3,CASFTGRSGNTIYF,TGTGCCAGCTTTACGGGACGGAGTGGAAACACCATATATTTT
TRBV30,few,NA,14,TRBJ1-4,CAWSITSTNEKLFF,TGTGCCTGGAGTATCACCTCAACTAATGAAAAACTGTTTTTT
TRBV29-1,NA,TRBD1,11,TRBJ1-2,CSVIGQDGYTF,TGCAGCGTTATAGGACAGGATGGCTACACCTTC
TRBV10-3,NA,TRBD2,14,TRBJ2-2,CATETSGSTGELFF,TGTGCCACCGAAACTAGCGGGAGTACCGGGGAGCTGTTTTTT
TRBV10-1,NA,NA,15,TRBJ2-7,CASSESLRGSYEQYF,TGCGCCAGCAGTGAGTCGCTAAGAGGGTCCTACGAGCAGTACTTC
TRBV5-1,NA,NA,16,TRBJ2-1,CASSSVKTPERNEQFF,TGCGCCAGCAGCTCCGTTAAAACCCCGGAGAGGAATGAGCAGTTCTTC
TRBV6-6,NA,TRBD1,15,TRBJ1-4,CASSDPGQGFEKLFF,TGTGCCAGCAGTGATCCGGGACAGGGGTTTGAAAAACTGTTTTTT
TRBV29-1,NA,NA,13,TRBJ1-1,CSGGGTMNTEAFF,TGCAGCGGTGGGGGGACCATGAACACTGAAGCTTTCTTT
TRBV28,NA,NA,14,TRBJ1-5,CASSPPQGNQPQHF,TGTGCCAGCAGCCCTCCCCAGGGCAATCAGCCCCAGCATTTT
TRBV5-3,NA,NA,16,TRBJ1-5,CARSLAGFKGNQPQHF,TGTGCCAGAAGCTTGGCTGGTTTCAAGGGGAATCAGCCCCAGCATTTT
TRBV5-1,NA,TRBD1,16,TRBJ1-2,CASSDSGTGGTYGYTF,TGCGCCAGCAGCGATTCCGGGACAGGGGGAACCTATGGCTACACCTTC
TRBV24-1,NA,NA,13,TRBJ2-3,CATSANRADTQYF,TGTGCCACCAGTGCGAACAGGGCGGATACGCAGTATTTT
TRBV11-2,NA,NA,15,TRBJ1-5,CASSPAGGSNQPQHF,TGTGCCAGCAGCCCGGCGGGAGGGAGCAATCAGCCCCAGCATTTT
TRBV5-1,once,NA,14,TRBJ2-7,CASSLTLGIYEQYF,TGCGCCAGCAGCTTGACCTTAGGGATCTACGAGCAGTACTTC
TRBV10-2,few,NA,16,TRBJ1-1,CASSESNTTPNTEAFF,TGCGCCAGCAGTGAGAGTAACACCACTCCGAACACTGAAGCTTTCTTT
TRBV15,once,NA,16,TRBJ1-2,CATSRVPGPAVGGYTF,TGTGCCACCAGCAGAGTCCCGGGACCCGCCGTCGGCGGCTACACCTTC
TRBV12-3/TRBV12-4,NA,NA,13,TRBJ2-3,CASSFQSTDTQYF,TGTGCCAGCAGTTTCCAGAGCACAGATACGCAGTATTTT
TRBV19,once,TRBD2,13,TRBJ2-1,CASSGTSLYEQFF,TGTGCCAGTAGCGGGACTAGTCTCTATGAGCAGTTCTTC
TRBV7-6,NA,TRBD1,15,TRBJ2-7,CASSYLTGDSYEQYF,TGTGCCAGCAGCTACCTCACAGGGGACTCCTACGAGCAGTACTTC
TRBV5-6,NA,NA,14,TRBJ1-5,CASSFGPRNQPQHF,TGTGCCAGCAGCTTCGGGCCCCGCAATCAGCCCCAGCATTTT
TRBV1,once,NA,16,TRBJ2-1,CTSSRYRDLYSNEQFF,TGCACCAGCAGCCGCTACCGGGACTTATACTCCAATGAGCAGTTCTTC
TRBV4-2,NA,TRBD1,16,TRBJ1-5,CASSQASTGANQPQHF,TGTGCCAGCAGCCAAGCTTCGACAGGGGCCAATCAGCCCCAGCATTTT